Listed below are T cell receptor beta chains from one sample, sequenced in a study of T cell responses to AZD1222 COVID-19 vaccine. Sequenced by immunoSEQ multiplex PCR; TCRdb stores in-frame clones only, minus some. The data hold approximately 130,000 clones, with more than 85% observed a single time. The sequenced sample was peripheral blood, obtained on day 0 of AZD1222 vaccination. The source is an adult in good health. CDR3s include the opening cysteine and the closing phenylalanine or tryptophan. A D gene is named only where the DNA matches it firmly. Part of the rows lack a size; the others show once, few, many or a class for expanded clones.

J gene: TRBJ1-2
V gene: TRBV9
D gene: -
clone size: -
CDR3 DNA: TGTGCCAGCAGCGGACCGACAGTAATCTATGGCTACACCTTC
CDR3 protein: CASSGPTVIYGYTF

J gene: TRBJ1-4
V gene: TRBV5-4
D gene: TRBD1
clone size: -
CDR3 DNA: TGTGCCAGCAGCTTGGATACAGGGGGCGATGAAAAACTGTTTTTT
CDR3 protein: CASSLDTGGDEKLFF

J gene: TRBJ2-4
V gene: TRBV6-5
D gene: -
clone size: -
CDR3 DNA: TGTGCCAGCTCAACCTCTACTAGGGAGAAAAACATTCAGTACTTC
CDR3 protein: CASSTSTREKNIQYF

J gene: TRBJ1-6
V gene: TRBV29-1
D gene: TRBD1
clone size: -
CDR3 DNA: TGCAGCGTCTCGACAGGGAACGGCGTACCCCTCCACTTT
CDR3 protein: CSVSTGNGVPLHF

J gene: TRBJ2-4
V gene: TRBV27
D gene: -
clone size: -
CDR3 DNA: TGTGCCAGCAGTTTATCTGGGGACTGGGCCAAAAACATTCAGTACTTC
CDR3 protein: CASSLSGDWAKNIQYF

J gene: TRBJ1-4
V gene: TRBV29-1
D gene: TRBD1
clone size: -
CDR3 DNA: TGCAGCGCCAGGACAGGGGAGGAAAAACTGTTTTTT
CDR3 protein: CSARTGEEKLFF

J gene: TRBJ2-4
V gene: TRBV4-3
D gene: -
clone size: -
CDR3 DNA: TGCGCCAGCAGCCAAGATCTCACAGCCAAAAACATTCAGTACTTC
CDR3 protein: CASSQDLTAKNIQYF

J gene: TRBJ2-3
V gene: TRBV7-9
D gene: -
clone size: -
CDR3 DNA: TGTGCCAGCAGCTTAGAGGCAGCGCAGTATTTT
CDR3 protein: CASSLEAAQYF

J gene: TRBJ1-2
V gene: TRBV2
D gene: -
clone size: -
CDR3 DNA: TGTGCCAGCAGTGAAGCTAGGACATCGTATGGCTACACCTTC
CDR3 protein: CASSEARTSYGYTF

J gene: TRBJ1-1
V gene: TRBV6-5
D gene: TRBD1
clone size: -
CDR3 DNA: TGTGCCAGCAGTTACGGGACAGGCTTTGGATCTGAAGCTTTCTTT
CDR3 protein: CASSYGTGFGSEAFF

J gene: TRBJ2-7
V gene: TRBV5-6
D gene: TRBD1
clone size: -
CDR3 DNA: TGTGCCAGCAGTTGGAGGGACAGGGGTTCTTACGAGCAGTACTTC
CDR3 protein: CASSWRDRGSYEQYF

J gene: TRBJ1-4
V gene: TRBV12-3/TRBV12-4
D gene: -
clone size: -
CDR3 DNA: TGTGCCAGCAGACCCGGGACGAGTGAAAAACTGTTTTTT
CDR3 protein: CASRPGTSEKLFF

J gene: TRBJ1-6
V gene: TRBV5-1
D gene: -
clone size: -
CDR3 DNA: TGCGCCAGCATGGGTGAAGGAAATTCACCCCTCCACTTT
CDR3 protein: CASMGEGNSPLHF

J gene: TRBJ2-1
V gene: TRBV5-1
D gene: -
clone size: -
CDR3 DNA: TGCGCCAGCAGTAACTGGAGCTCCTACAATGAGCAGTTCTTC
CDR3 protein: CASSNWSSYNEQFF

J gene: TRBJ1-5
V gene: TRBV2
D gene: -
clone size: -
CDR3 DNA: TGTGCCAGCATTCTAGAGGACAGTACCAATCAGCCCCAGCATTTT
CDR3 protein: CASILEDSTNQPQHF

J gene: TRBJ1-4
V gene: TRBV12-5
D gene: TRBD1
clone size: once
CDR3 DNA: TGTGCTAGTGGTTTGACCGCGTCAGGGGGCGAGGGAAAACTGTTTTTT
CDR3 protein: CASGLTASGGEGKLFF

J gene: TRBJ2-7
V gene: TRBV5-1
D gene: TRBD2
clone size: -
CDR3 DNA: TGCGCCAGCGGGATCGGAGCGGGAGGGGTCTACGAGCAGTACTTC
CDR3 protein: CASGIGAGGVYEQYF

J gene: TRBJ1-1
V gene: TRBV28
D gene: -
clone size: -
CDR3 DNA: TGTGCCAGCAGTTCATCTCATCCGGGACTTGAAGCTTTCTTT
CDR3 protein: CASSSSHPGLEAFF

J gene: TRBJ2-5
V gene: TRBV5-1
D gene: -
clone size: -
CDR3 DNA: TGCGCCAGCAGCCTCGACCCCCTGGAGACCCAGTACTTC
CDR3 protein: CASSLDPLETQYF

J gene: TRBJ2-5
V gene: TRBV2
D gene: TRBD2
clone size: -
CDR3 DNA: TGTGCCAGCAGCCAAGAGGGGACTAGCGGATCTACAAGGCAGACCCAGTACTTC
CDR3 protein: CASSQEGTSGSTRQTQYF

J gene: TRBJ2-2
V gene: TRBV6-4
D gene: TRBD1
clone size: -
CDR3 DNA: TGTGCCAGCAGCAAAACAGGGGGCTCCACCGGGGAGCTGTTTTTT
CDR3 protein: CASSKTGGSTGELFF

J gene: TRBJ2-3
V gene: TRBV5-1
D gene: -
clone size: -
CDR3 DNA: TGCGCCAGCAGCTCCGAGGTACTAGCTTCCACGCAGTATTTT
CDR3 protein: CASSSEVLASTQYF

J gene: TRBJ2-7
V gene: TRBV11-2
D gene: TRBD2
clone size: -
CDR3 DNA: TGTGCCAGCAGCTTAGATCGAGATAGCGGGCTCAGCTCCTACGAGCAGTACTTC
CDR3 protein: CASSLDRDSGLSSYEQYF

J gene: TRBJ1-1
V gene: TRBV5-5
D gene: -
clone size: -
CDR3 DNA: TGTGCCAGCAGCTCGGACAGTCCCCTCACTGAAGCTTTCTTT
CDR3 protein: CASSSDSPLTEAFF

J gene: TRBJ2-2
V gene: TRBV5-1
D gene: TRBD2
clone size: once
CDR3 DNA: TGCGCCAGCAGCTTGTTGGGAGGGGCCGGGGAGCTGTTTTTT
CDR3 protein: CASSLLGGAGELFF

J gene: TRBJ1-6
V gene: TRBV7-9
D gene: -
clone size: -
CDR3 DNA: TGTGCCAGCAGCTTACAAGGGCAGGGAGATTCACCCCTCCACTTT
CDR3 protein: CASSLQGQGDSPLHF

J gene: TRBJ2-1
V gene: TRBV24-1
D gene: TRBD1
clone size: -
CDR3 DNA: TGTGCCACCAGCTGGGACAGGGGGCGCCCAGGTGTCCATGAGCAGTTCTTC
CDR3 protein: CATSWDRGRPGVHEQFF

J gene: TRBJ1-4
V gene: TRBV5-5
D gene: -
clone size: once
CDR3 DNA: TGTGCCAGCAGCTTGGGTCTACAGGTTTCAACTAATGAAAAACTGTTTTTT
CDR3 protein: CASSLGLQVSTNEKLFF

J gene: TRBJ1-1
V gene: TRBV27
D gene: TRBD1
clone size: -
CDR3 DNA: TGTGCCAGCAGTTCGACAGGGGGAGGGCACACTGAAGCTTTCTTT
CDR3 protein: CASSSTGGGHTEAFF

J gene: TRBJ1-2
V gene: TRBV6-2/TRBV6-3
D gene: -
clone size: -
CDR3 DNA: TGTGCCAGCAGTTACGGGTCGGAGGCTAACTATGGCTACACCTTC
CDR3 protein: CASSYGSEANYGYTF

J gene: TRBJ2-3
V gene: TRBV6-5
D gene: -
clone size: few
CDR3 DNA: TGTGCCAGCAGTTACCGGGGGACCAGCACAGATACGCAGTATTTT
CDR3 protein: CASSYRGTSTDTQYF

J gene: TRBJ2-3
V gene: TRBV2
D gene: -
clone size: -
CDR3 DNA: TGTGCCAGCAGGAAGGAACTAGCTAAAGGCACAGATACGCAGTATTTT
CDR3 protein: CASRKELAKGTDTQYF

J gene: TRBJ1-1
V gene: TRBV3-1/TRBV3-2
D gene: -
clone size: once
CDR3 DNA: TGTGCCAGCAGCCAAGATACCCCGGGCACTGAAGCTTTCTTT
CDR3 protein: CASSQDTPGTEAFF

J gene: TRBJ2-3
V gene: TRBV11-2
D gene: TRBD2
clone size: -
CDR3 DNA: TGTGCCAGCAGCCCTCCGGGACTAGCAAGAGGCACAGATACGCAGTATTTT
CDR3 protein: CASSPPGLARGTDTQYF

J gene: TRBJ1-3
V gene: TRBV3-1/TRBV3-2
D gene: TRBD1
clone size: -
CDR3 DNA: TGTGCCAGCAGTCTTGCTGGGACAGGCCCTGGAAACACCATATATTTT
CDR3 protein: CASSLAGTGPGNTIYF

J gene: TRBJ1-1
V gene: TRBV30
D gene: -
clone size: -
CDR3 DNA: TGTGCCTATTTGCGGGGAACTGAAGCTTTCTTT
CDR3 protein: CAYLRGTEAFF

J gene: TRBJ2-1
V gene: TRBV5-4
D gene: TRBD2
clone size: -
CDR3 DNA: TGTGCCAGCAGCTTGGGAGTCGGACTAGGCTACAATGAGCAGTTCTTC
CDR3 protein: CASSLGVGLGYNEQFF

J gene: TRBJ1-6
V gene: TRBV30
D gene: TRBD1
clone size: -
CDR3 DNA: TGTGCCTGGAGTTCATTGGCAGGGGGAAATTCACCCCTCCACTTT
CDR3 protein: CAWSSLAGGNSPLHF

J gene: TRBJ1-5
V gene: TRBV5-6
D gene: TRBD1
clone size: -
CDR3 DNA: TGTGCCAGCAGCATGACAGGGGGGGGCAATCAGCCCCAGCATTTT
CDR3 protein: CASSMTGGGNQPQHF

J gene: TRBJ1-4
V gene: TRBV7-9
D gene: TRBD1
clone size: -
CDR3 DNA: TGTGCCAGCAACCTACCCGGGCAGGGGGCCATGGGTAGGGAAAAACTGTTTTTT
CDR3 protein: CASNLPGQGAMGREKLFF

J gene: TRBJ2-1
V gene: TRBV19
D gene: TRBD1
clone size: -
CDR3 DNA: TGTGCCAGTAGTATAACCTGGGACAGTCACAATGAGCAGTTCTTC
CDR3 protein: CASSITWDSHNEQFF

J gene: TRBJ1-1
V gene: TRBV18
D gene: -
clone size: -
CDR3 DNA: TGTGCCAGCTCACCAATCCCCCCGGCGTTGAACACTGAAGCTTTCTTT
CDR3 protein: CASSPIPPALNTEAFF

J gene: TRBJ2-7
V gene: TRBV6-7
D gene: -
clone size: -
CDR3 DNA: TGTGCCAGCAGTTACCCAAAACCGGCCCTCGAGCAGTACTTC
CDR3 protein: CASSYPKPALEQYF

J gene: TRBJ1-5
V gene: TRBV9
D gene: -
clone size: -
CDR3 DNA: TGTGCCAGCAGCGTGGACAGAGCCAATCAGCCCCAGCATTTT
CDR3 protein: CASSVDRANQPQHF

J gene: TRBJ2-1
V gene: TRBV12-3/TRBV12-4
D gene: TRBD2
clone size: -
CDR3 DNA: TGTGCCAGCACCAGCGGGAGTATCGTGCAGTTCTTC
CDR3 protein: CASTSGSIVQFF

J gene: TRBJ1-1
V gene: TRBV5-4
D gene: -
clone size: few
CDR3 DNA: TGTGCCAGCAGTCCCGGAGGCCTACGGTTCGCTTTCTTT
CDR3 protein: CASSPGGLRFAFF

J gene: TRBJ2-7
V gene: TRBV12-5
D gene: -
clone size: -
CDR3 DNA: TGTGCTAGTGGTTTGGTTGGCTCCTACGAGCAGTACTTC
CDR3 protein: CASGLVGSYEQYF

J gene: TRBJ2-7
V gene: TRBV7-6
D gene: TRBD2
clone size: -
CDR3 DNA: TGTGCCAGCAGCGACCCGGGGGCGGGGGGCTCCTACGAGCAGTACTTC
CDR3 protein: CASSDPGAGGSYEQYF

J gene: TRBJ2-3
V gene: TRBV9
D gene: TRBD2
clone size: -
CDR3 DNA: TGTGCCAGCAGTTTACGCGGGGGGTCAGCAGATACGCAGTATTTT
CDR3 protein: CASSLRGGSADTQYF

J gene: TRBJ1-4
V gene: TRBV25-1
D gene: -
clone size: -
CDR3 DNA: TGTGCCAGCAATGGCGGGGCAACTAATGAAAAACTGTTTTTT
CDR3 protein: CASNGGATNEKLFF

J gene: TRBJ2-1
V gene: TRBV6-4
D gene: -
clone size: -
CDR3 DNA: TGTGCCAGCAGTGACGGGCAGGGGACTGGAAATGAGCAGTTCTTC
CDR3 protein: CASSDGQGTGNEQFF

J gene: TRBJ2-2
V gene: TRBV5-8
D gene: -
clone size: -
CDR3 DNA: TGTGCCAGCAGCTTGGCGGGGGGCTTGAAAACCGGGGAGCTGTTTTTT
CDR3 protein: CASSLAGGLKTGELFF

J gene: TRBJ2-5
V gene: TRBV13
D gene: -
clone size: -
CDR3 DNA: TGTGCCAGCAGCCGTAGCAGTTCAAGTACCCAGTACTTC
CDR3 protein: CASSRSSSSTQYF

J gene: TRBJ1-4
V gene: TRBV10-3
D gene: TRBD1
clone size: -
CDR3 DNA: TGTGCCATCAGGCCGGGGACAGGGGCTAAAGGGGGTGAAAAACTGTTTTTT
CDR3 protein: CAIRPGTGAKGGEKLFF

J gene: TRBJ2-5
V gene: TRBV5-1
D gene: -
clone size: few
CDR3 DNA: TGCGCCAGCAGCTTGGGGACAGCTGAAGAGACCCAGTACTTC
CDR3 protein: CASSLGTAEETQYF

J gene: TRBJ1-1
V gene: TRBV28
D gene: TRBD1
clone size: few
CDR3 DNA: TGTGCCAGCAGTCCCCCACAGACAGGGTGGACTGAAGCTTTCTTT
CDR3 protein: CASSPPQTGWTEAFF

J gene: TRBJ1-4
V gene: TRBV3-1/TRBV3-2
D gene: -
clone size: -
CDR3 DNA: TGTGCCAGCAGCCAATGGGCAGCTAATGAAAAACTGTTTTTT
CDR3 protein: CASSQWAANEKLFF

J gene: TRBJ1-6
V gene: TRBV5-1
D gene: -
clone size: -
CDR3 DNA: TGCGCCAGCAGCTTGGAGGGACTTAATTCACCCCTCCACTTT
CDR3 protein: CASSLEGLNSPLHF

J gene: TRBJ2-1
V gene: TRBV11-2
D gene: TRBD2
clone size: -
CDR3 DNA: TGTGCCAGCAGCTCCCTCCGGGTCCGACTAGCGGGACTCTACAATGAGCAGTTCTTC
CDR3 protein: CASSSLRVRLAGLYNEQFF